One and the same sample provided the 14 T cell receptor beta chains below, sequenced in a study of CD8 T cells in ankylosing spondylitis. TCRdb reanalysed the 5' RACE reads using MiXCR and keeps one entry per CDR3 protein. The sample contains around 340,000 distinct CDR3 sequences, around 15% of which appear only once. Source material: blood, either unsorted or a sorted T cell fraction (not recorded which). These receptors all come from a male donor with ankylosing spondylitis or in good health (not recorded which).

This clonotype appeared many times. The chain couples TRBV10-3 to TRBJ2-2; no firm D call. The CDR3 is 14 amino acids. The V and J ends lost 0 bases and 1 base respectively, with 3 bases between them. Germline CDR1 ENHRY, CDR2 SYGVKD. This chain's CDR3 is CAISESGNTGELFF. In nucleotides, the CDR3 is TGTGCCATCAGTGAGTCGGGGAACACCGGGGAGCTGTTTTTT.

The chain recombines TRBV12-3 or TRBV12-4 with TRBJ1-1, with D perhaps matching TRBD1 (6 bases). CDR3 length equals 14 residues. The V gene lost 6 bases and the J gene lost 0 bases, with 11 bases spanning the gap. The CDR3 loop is CASSGQRLNTEAFF. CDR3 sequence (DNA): TGTGCCAGCAGCGGACAGCGTTTGAACACTGAAGCTTTCTTT.

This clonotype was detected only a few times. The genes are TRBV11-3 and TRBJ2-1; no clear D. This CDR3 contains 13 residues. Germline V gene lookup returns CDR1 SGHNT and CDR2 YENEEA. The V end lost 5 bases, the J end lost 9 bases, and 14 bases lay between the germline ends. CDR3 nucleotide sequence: TGTGCCAGCAGCCCGGGCCTCCTGGGTGAGCAGTTCTTC. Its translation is CASSPGLLGEQFF.

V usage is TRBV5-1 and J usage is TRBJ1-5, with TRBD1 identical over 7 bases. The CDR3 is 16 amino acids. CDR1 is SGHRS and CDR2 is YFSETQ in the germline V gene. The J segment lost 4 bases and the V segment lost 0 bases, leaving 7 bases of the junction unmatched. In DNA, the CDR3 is TGCGCCAGCAGCTTGGATCCGGGACAGCCGAATCAGCCCCAGCATTTT. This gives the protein CASSLDPGQPNQPQHF. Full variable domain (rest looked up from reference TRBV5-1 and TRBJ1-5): KAGVTQTPRYLIKTRGQQVTLSCSPISGHRSVSWYQQTPGQGLQFLFEYFSETQRNKGNFPGRFSGRQFSNSRSEMNVSTLELGDSALYLCASSLDPGQPNQPQHFGDGTRLSIL.

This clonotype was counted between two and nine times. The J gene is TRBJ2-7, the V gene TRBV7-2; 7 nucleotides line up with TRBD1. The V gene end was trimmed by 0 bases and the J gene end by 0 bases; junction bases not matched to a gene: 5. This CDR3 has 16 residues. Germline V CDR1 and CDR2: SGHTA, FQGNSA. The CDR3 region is CASSLAGTESSYEQYF. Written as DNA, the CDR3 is TGTGCCAGCAGCTTAGCCGGGACAGAAAGCTCCTACGAGCAGTACTTC.

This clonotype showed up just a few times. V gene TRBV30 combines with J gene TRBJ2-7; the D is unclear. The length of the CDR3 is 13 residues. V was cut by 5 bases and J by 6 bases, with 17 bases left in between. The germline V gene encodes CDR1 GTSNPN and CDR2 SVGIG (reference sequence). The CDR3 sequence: CAWWWPPLSEQYF. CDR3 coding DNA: TGTGCCTGGTGGTGGCCCCCACTTTCCGAGCAGTACTTC.

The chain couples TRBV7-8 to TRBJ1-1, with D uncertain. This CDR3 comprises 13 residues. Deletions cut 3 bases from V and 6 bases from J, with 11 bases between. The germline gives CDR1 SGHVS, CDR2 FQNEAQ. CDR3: CASSFVDGAEAFF. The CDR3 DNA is TGTGCCAGCAGCTTTGTGGACGGTGCTGAAGCTTTCTTT. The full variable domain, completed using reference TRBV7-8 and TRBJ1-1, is GAGVSQSPRYKVAKRGQDVALRCDPISGHVSLFWYQQALGQGPEFLTYFQNEAQLDKSGLPSDRFFAERPEGSVSTLKIQRTQQEDSAVYLCASSFVDGAEAFFGQGTRLTVV.

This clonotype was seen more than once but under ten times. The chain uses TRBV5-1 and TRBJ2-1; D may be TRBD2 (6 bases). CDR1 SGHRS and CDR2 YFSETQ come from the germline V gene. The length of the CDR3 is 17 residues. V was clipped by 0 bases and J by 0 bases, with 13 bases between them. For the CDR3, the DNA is TGCGCCAGCAGCTTGGCCGGGACTTCCAGCTCCTACAATGAGCAGTTCTTC. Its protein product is CASSLAGTSSSYNEQFF.

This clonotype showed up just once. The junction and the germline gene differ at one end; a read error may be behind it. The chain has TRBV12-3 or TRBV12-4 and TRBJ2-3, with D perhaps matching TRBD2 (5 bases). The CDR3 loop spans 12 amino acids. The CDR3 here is CAGSARDYTQYF. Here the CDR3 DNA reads TGTGCCGGCAGTGCCCGGGATTATACGCAGTATTTT.

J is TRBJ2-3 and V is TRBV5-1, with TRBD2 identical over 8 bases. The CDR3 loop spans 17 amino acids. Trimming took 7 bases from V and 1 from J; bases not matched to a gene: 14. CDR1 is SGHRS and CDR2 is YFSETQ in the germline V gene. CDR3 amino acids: CASSARGGLGGTDTQYF. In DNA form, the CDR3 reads TGCGCCAGCTCAGCCCGGGGGGGACTTGGGGGCACAGATACGCAGTATTTT.

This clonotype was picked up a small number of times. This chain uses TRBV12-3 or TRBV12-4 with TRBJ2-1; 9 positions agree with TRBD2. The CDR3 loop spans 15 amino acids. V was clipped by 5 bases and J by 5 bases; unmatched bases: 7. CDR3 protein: CASSRRLADNNEQFF. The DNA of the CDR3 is TGTGCCAGCAGTCGTCGACTAGCGGACAACAATGAGCAGTTCTTC.

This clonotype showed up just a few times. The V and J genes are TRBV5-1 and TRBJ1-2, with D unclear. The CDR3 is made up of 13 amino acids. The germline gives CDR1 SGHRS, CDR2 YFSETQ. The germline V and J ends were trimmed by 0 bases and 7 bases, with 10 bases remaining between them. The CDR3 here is CASSLEEGRGYTF. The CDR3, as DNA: TGCGCCAGCAGCTTGGAGGAGGGTCGTGGCTACACCTTC. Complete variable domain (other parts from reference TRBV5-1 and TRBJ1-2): KAGVTQTPRYLIKTRGQQVTLSCSPISGHRSVSWYQQTPGQGLQFLFEYFSETQRNKGNFPGRFSGRQFSNSRSEMNVSTLELGDSALYLCASSLEEGRGYTFGSGTRLTVV.

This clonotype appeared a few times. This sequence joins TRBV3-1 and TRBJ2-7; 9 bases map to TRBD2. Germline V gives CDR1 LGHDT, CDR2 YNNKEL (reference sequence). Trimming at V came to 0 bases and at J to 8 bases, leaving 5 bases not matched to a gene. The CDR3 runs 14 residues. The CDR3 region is CASSQEIAGAQQYF. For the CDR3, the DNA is TGTGCCAGCAGCCAAGAGATAGCGGGGGCCCAGCAGTACTTC.

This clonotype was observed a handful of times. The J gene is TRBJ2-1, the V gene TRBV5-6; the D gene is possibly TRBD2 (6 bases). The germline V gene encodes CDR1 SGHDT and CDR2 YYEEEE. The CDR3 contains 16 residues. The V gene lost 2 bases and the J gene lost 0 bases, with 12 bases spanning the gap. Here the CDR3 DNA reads TGTGCCAGCAGCTTTAACGCGGGAAGCTCCTACAATGAGCAGTTCTTC. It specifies CASSFNAGSSYNEQFF.